This T cell receptor beta chain was captured by sequencing in a study of blood T cell repertoires in COVID-19. The CDR3 totals 14 residues. V gave up 3 bases and J gave up 6 bases, with 14 bases separating them. Germline lookup yields CDR1 MGHDK and CDR2 SYGVNS. The data were produced by immunoSEQ multiplex PCR, yet TCRdb's version contains in-frame clones alone and is incomplete. Of more than 45,000 clones listed, about nine tenths are singletons. The sample comprised peripheral blood. This chain connects TRBV25-1 to TRBJ1-2; possibly TRBD1 for D (6 bases). The TCR originated in a man between 65 and 85 years old with acute or convalescent COVID-19. CDR3 amino acids: CASSDRGAVHGYTF. As DNA, the CDR3 is TGTGCCAGCAGTGATCGGGGGGCGGTCCATGGCTACACCTTC.